The 32 T cell receptor beta chains below come from one sample, sequenced in a study of blood T cell repertoires in COVID-19. Some clones are missing from TCRdb's copy, which holds only in-frame ones; the method was immunoSEQ multiplex PCR. Of just over 300,000 clones listed, under 90% are singletons. The sample was peripheral blood. Every receptor here comes from a young woman with COVID-19, enrolled during active disease.

The chain links TRBV2 to TRBJ1-1, with a possible D match to TRBD1 (5 bases). Trimming left V 8 bases short and J 6 bases short, with 16 bases between. This CDR3 spans 13 amino acids. Germline values: CDR1 SNHLY, CDR2 FYNNEI. The CDR3 nucleotides are TGTGCCAGCGGGAGGGGCGAAGACGCTGAAGCTTTCTTT. Translated, it gives CASGRGEDAEAFF.

DNA of the CDR3: TGTGCCAGCAGTTTTAGTCACCTAATCTACGAGCAGTACTTC. It codes for CASSFSHLIYEQYF. The gene calls are TRBV6-5 and TRBJ2-7; D gene unclear. The CDR3 is 14 residues long. The germline V gene has CDR1 MNHEY and CDR2 SVGAGI. Trimming pared 4 bases from V and 3 bases from J, leaving 13 bases between.

The J gene is TRBJ1-3, the V gene TRBV5-8; 7 nucleotides agree with TRBD1. V was clipped by 3 bases and J by 2 bases; unmatched bases: 11. CDR3 length equals 17 residues. CDR1 and CDR2 from the germline V gene are SGHTS and YDEGEE. Here the CDR3 DNA reads TGTGCCAGCAGCTCGCATGGATACAGGGGAGCTGGAAACACCATATATTTT. As protein: CASSSHGYRGAGNTIYF.

The V call is TRBV7-2, the J call TRBJ1-6; no clear D gene. Trimming removed 2 bases at V and 7 bases at J, with 18 bases between. CDR1 is SGHTA and CDR2 is FQGNSA in the germline V gene. The CDR3 has 17 residues. The CDR3 reads CASSLRALVVGNSPLHF. The DNA of the CDR3 is TGTGCCAGCAGCTTACGCGCCTTGGTGGTGGGCAATTCACCCCTCCACTTT.

V is TRBV5-8 and J is TRBJ1-6; tentatively, D is TRBD1 (6 bases). Germline CDR1 reads SGHTS; CDR2 reads YDEGEE. This CDR3 contains 13 residues. V was pared by 5 bases and J by 10 bases, with 13 bases between. DNA for the CDR3: TGTGCCAGCAGAAACGACAGGTCCTCACCCCTCCACTTT. This translates into CASRNDRSSPLHF.

This chain links TRBV7-6 with TRBJ2-1; 12 bases agree with TRBD2. Germline V gene lookup returns CDR1 SGHVS and CDR2 FNYEAQ. The CDR3 is 15 amino acids. The V segment lost 1 base and the J segment 8 bases; nucleotides outside the gene matches: 3. CDR3 amino acids: CASSLVGTSGYEQFF. For the CDR3, the DNA is TGTGCCAGCAGCTTAGTGGGGACTAGCGGGTATGAGCAGTTCTTC.

The chain links TRBV15 to TRBJ2-3, with TRBD2 matching 8 bases. The junction had 13 bases not matched to a gene; V was cut back by 2 bases and J by 0 bases. Looked up from germline, CDR1 is LNHNV and CDR2 is YYDKDF (reference sequence). The CDR3 runs to 19 residues. The CDR3 spells CATSRNSGAAPSSTDTQYF. In nucleotides, the CDR3 is TGTGCCACCAGCAGAAATAGCGGGGCCGCCCCTTCTAGCACAGATACGCAGTATTTT.

The rearrangement links TRBV5-4 to TRBJ2-5; no clear D. The CDR3 totals 13 residues. Germline assignment: CDR1 SGHNT and CDR2 YYREEE (reference sequence). V was trimmed by 5 bases and J by 4 bases, leaving 12 bases between them. The CDR3 DNA reads as TGTGCCAGCAGTTCAGATTGGGCAGAGACCCAGTACTTC. This codes for CASSSDWAETQYF.

The table lists this clone with a few counts. The gene calls are TRBV5-8 and TRBJ1-5, with D maybe TRBD1 (6 bases). V lost 1 base and J lost 4, with 9 bases in between. Germline V gives CDR1 SGHTS, CDR2 YDEGEE. CDR3 length equals 14 residues. CDR3 sequence (DNA): TGTGCCAGCAGCTTGATCAGGGGTAATCAGCCCCAGCATTTT. Protein sequence: CASSLIRGNQPQHF.

This chain uses TRBV7-3 with TRBJ1-1, with 8 bases matching TRBD1. The CDR3 length is 13 residues. Germline CDR1 SGHTA, CDR2 FQGTGA. V lost 3 bases, J lost 6 bases, and 3 bases stayed unmatched. CDR3 coding DNA: TGTGCCAGCAGCTTGGACAGGGTATCTGAAGCTTTCTTT. This encodes CASSLDRVSEAFF. Full variable domain (rest looked up from reference TRBV7-3 and TRBJ1-1): GAGVSQTPSNKVTEKGKYVELRCDPISGHTALYWYRQSLGQGPEFLIYFQGTGAADDSGLPNDRFFAVRPEGSVSTLKIQRTERGDSAVYLCASSLDRVSEAFFGQGTRLTVV.

This sequence joins TRBV20-1 and TRBJ2-1, with D possibly being TRBD2 (5 bases). V gave up 3 bases and J gave up 0 bases, with 15 bases separating them. The CDR3 sequence is 16 residues long. Germline CDR1 reads DFQATT; CDR2 reads SNEGSKA (reference sequence). The CDR3 loop reads CSASPLDSSSYNEQFF. Written as DNA, the CDR3 is TGCAGTGCTAGTCCCCTGGACTCCAGCTCCTACAATGAGCAGTTCTTC.

The V gene is TRBV24-1, the J gene TRBJ1-2; 8 bases are a match to TRBD1. Per germline, CDR1 KGHDR and CDR2 SFDVKD. The CDR3 covers 11 residues. J lost 7 bases, V lost 9 bases, and 3 bases had no gene match. The DNA for the CDR3 is TGTGCCACCTCCGACAGGGGTGGCTACACCTTC. Its protein is CATSDRGGYTF.

J is TRBJ2-2 and V is TRBV19; 7 nucleotides agree with TRBD2. CDR1 and CDR2 from the germline V gene are LNHDA and SQIVND (reference sequence). V lost 7 bases and J lost 10; bases outside the gene matches: 12. The CDR3 sequence is 14 residues long. Written as DNA, the CDR3 is TGTGCCAGTAAGGGAGCGGGGCCCCTCGTGGAGCTGTTTTTT. As protein: CASKGAGPLVELFF.

V is TRBV19 and J is TRBJ1-1, with 7 bases fitting TRBD1. The V and J ends lost 5 bases and 7 bases, in that order; junction bases with no gene match: 10. The germline CDR1 and CDR2 sequences are LNHDA and SQIVND (reference sequence). The CDR3 covers 14 residues. The CDR3 is CASSVGQVLGEAFF. The CDR3 coding sequence is TGTGCCAGTAGTGTCGGACAGGTTCTCGGTGAAGCTTTCTTT.

The J gene is TRBJ1-5, the V gene TRBV7-2, with a tentative D call TRBD1 (6 bases). This CDR3 spans 16 amino acids. Trimming stripped 1 base from V and 5 bases from J, with 15 bases between. Germline V lookup: CDR1 SGHTA, CDR2 FQGNSA. The CDR3 bases are TGTGCCAGCAGCTTAGATACTACAGGGTCCCATCAGCCCCAGCATTTT. Amino acid sequence: CASSLDTTGSHQPQHF.

This chain uses TRBV20-1 with TRBJ2-2, with 7 bases fitting TRBD1. The CDR3 runs to 17 residues. With 3 bases clipped from V and 7 bases from J, the junction kept 17 bases outside the gene matches. Germline lookup yields CDR1 DFQATT and CDR2 SNEGSKA (reference sequence). The CDR3: CSASATGAGFPNGELFF. CDR3 in DNA: TGCAGTGCTAGTGCTACAGGGGCCGGTTTTCCTAACGGGGAGCTGTTTTTT.

The V gene is TRBV28, the J gene TRBJ1-1, with 10 nucleotides matching TRBD1. J was trimmed by 8 bases and V by 2 bases; bases with no gene match: 8. This CDR3 comprises 15 residues. CDR1 and CDR2 (germline): MDHEN, SYDVKM. This CDR3 is CASSLPGTGEAEAFF. CDR3 nucleotide sequence: TGTGCCAGCAGTTTACCCGGGACAGGGGAAGCCGAAGCTTTCTTT.

The CDR3 is CASFPGGIIYNEQFF. DNA for the CDR3: TGTGCCAGCTTCCCAGGGGGGATTATCTACAATGAGCAGTTCTTC. The chain couples TRBV28 to TRBJ2-1, with D possibly TRBD1 on 7 matching bases. The CDR3 spans 15 residues. CDR1 and CDR2 from the germline V gene are MDHEN and SYDVKM. Deletions cut 8 bases from V and 3 bases from J, with 17 bases between. Filled out from reference TRBV28 and TRBJ2-1, the complete variable domain reads DVKVTQSSRYLVKRTGEKVFLECVQDMDHENMFWYRQDPGLGLRLIYFSYDVKMKEKGDIPEGYSVSREKKERFSLILESASTNQTSMYLCASFPGGIIYNEQFFGPGTRLTVL.

The chain recombines TRBV5-4 with TRBJ1-1; the D is unclear. The germline CDR1 and CDR2 sequences are SGHNT and YYREEE (reference sequence). There are 15 residues in the CDR3. The ends were cut back, 4 bases at V and 1 base at J, with 14 bases in the middle. The CDR3 bases are TGTGCCAGCAGCGCCGGGAGGGTGGAGAACACTGAAGCTTTCTTT. Residues: CASSAGRVENTEAFF.

The rearrangement links TRBV4-3 to TRBJ1-2; no clear D gene. The CDR3 covers 15 residues. Trimming took off 4 bases at V and 4 bases at J, with 16 bases between the two ends. Per germline, CDR1 LGHNA and CDR2 YSLEER. CDR3 residues: CASSREHGGSYGYTF. CDR3 sequence (DNA): TGCGCCAGCAGCCGAGAACACGGCGGAAGCTATGGCTACACCTTC.

This clone has only one observation. V gene TRBV15 combines with J gene TRBJ1-2; 7 bases agree with TRBD1. The CDR3 is 13 amino acids. The V gene's germline CDR1 is LNHNV and CDR2 YYDKDF (reference sequence). Germline trimming cut 4 bases from V and 5 bases from J; bases unmatched to any gene: 4. The CDR3 sequence is CATSIGTAYGYTF. The CDR3 DNA follows: TGTGCCACCAGCATCGGGACAGCGTATGGCTACACCTTC. The full variable domain, in which reference TRBV15 and TRBJ1-2 provide the parts outside the CDR3, is DAMVIQNPRYQVTQFGKPVTLSCSQTLNHNVMYWYQQKSSQAPKLLFHYYDKDFNNEADTPDNFQSRRPNTSFCFLDIRSPGLGDTAMYLCATSIGTAYGYTFGSGTRLTVV.

The chain uses TRBV14 and TRBJ1-1; weak D call: TRBD1 (6 bases). The CDR3 contains 15 residues. CDR1 SGHDN and CDR2 FVKESK come from the germline V gene. V shed 0 bases and J shed 11 bases, with 19 bases lying between them. DNA for the CDR3: TGTGCCAGCAGCCAAGAAAGGTTTCCAGGGGTTGGGGCTTTCTTT. Residues: CASSQERFPGVGAFF.

This chain uses TRBV6-5 with TRBJ1-6, with 8 bases identical to TRBD1. Germline CDR1 MNHEY, CDR2 SVGAGI. The CDR3 totals 15 residues. The V and J ends lost 5 bases and 9 bases, in that order; junction bases with no gene match: 9. CDR3 amino acids: CASSLRTGFGSPLHF. The DNA for the CDR3 is TGTGCCAGCAGTCTCCGGACAGGGTTCGGTTCACCCCTCCACTTT.

V usage is TRBV7-8 and J usage is TRBJ1-4, with D possibly matching TRBD1 (5 bases). V was shortened by 5 bases and J by 4 bases, with 17 bases between the two germline ends. Germline V gene lookup returns CDR1 SGHVS and CDR2 FQNEAQ. This CDR3 region has 16 residues. CDR3 in DNA: TGTGCCAGCAGCGCAACGCGAATTAGGGGTAATGAAAAACTGTTTTTT. Protein product: CASSATRIRGNEKLFF.

In this sample, this clone turned up once. This chain connects TRBV7-3 to TRBJ2-7; 7 bases align to TRBD2. Trimming at V came to 5 bases and at J to 6 bases, leaving 7 bases not matched to a gene. This CDR3 has 13 residues. CDR1 is SGHTA and CDR2 is FQGTGA in the germline V gene. The CDR3 loop is CASSRRGDSEQYF. CDR3 nucleotide sequence: TGTGCCAGCAGCCGCCGGGGGGATTCCGAGCAGTACTTC.

This chain links TRBV7-9 with TRBJ2-7; TRBD1 aligns across 11 bases. CDR3 length equals 14 residues. Germline V gene sequence: CDR1 SEHNR, CDR2 FQNEAQ (reference sequence). The V gene end was trimmed by 5 bases and the J gene end by 3 bases; junction bases not matched to a gene: 3. In nucleotides, the CDR3 is TGTGCCAGCAGCACCGGGACAGGGGGCTACGAGCAGTACTTC. Amino acids: CASSTGTGGYEQYF.

This chain joins TRBV3-1 (or the pseudogene TRBV3-2) and TRBJ1-4, with 8 bases fitting TRBD1. V lost 4 bases and J lost 5; bases outside the gene matches: 3. This CDR3 spans 14 amino acids. The germline gives CDR1 LGHDT, CDR2 YNNKEL (reference sequence). CDR3 coding DNA: TGTGCCAGCAGCCCCAGGACAGGGAATGAAAAACTGTTTTTT. Its translation is CASSPRTGNEKLFF.

This rearrangement joins TRBV5-4 to TRBJ2-7; D may be TRBD1 (5 bases). From germline, CDR1 is SGHNT and CDR2 YYREEE (reference sequence). The CDR3 has 15 amino acids. Trimming took off 5 bases at V and 2 bases at J, with 17 bases between the two ends. The CDR3 is CASRLRGSPTYEQYF. The DNA for the CDR3 is TGTGCCAGCAGACTAAGGGGATCCCCGACCTACGAGCAGTACTTC.

This clone was counted a few times. The genes are TRBV30 and TRBJ1-5, with a possible D match to TRBD1 (5 bases). From germline, CDR1 is GTSNPN and CDR2 SVGIG (reference sequence). The CDR3 sequence is 13 residues long. The V and J ends lost 5 bases and 4 bases respectively, with 12 bases between them. This CDR3 reads CAWGRKGNQPQHF. As DNA, the CDR3 is TGTGCCTGGGGGAGGAAGGGGAATCAGCCCCAGCATTTT.

CDR3 coding DNA: TGTGCCAGTAGTACCCTGACAGCGAATCAGCCCCAGCATTTT. Its protein product is CASSTLTANQPQHF. J is TRBJ1-5 and V is TRBV19, with D perhaps TRBD1 (5 bases). The CDR3 runs to 14 residues. Germline values: CDR1 LNHDA, CDR2 SQIVND (reference sequence). Trimming removed 4 bases at V and 4 bases at J, with 11 bases between. Complete variable domain (other parts from reference TRBV19 and TRBJ1-5): DGGITQSPKYLFRKEGQNVTLSCEQNLNHDAMYWYRQDPGQGLRLIYYSQIVNDFQKGDIAEGYSVSREKKESFPLTVTSAQKNPTAFYLCASSTLTANQPQHFGDGTRLSIL.

V and J are TRBV11-3 and TRBJ1-2; tentative D call: TRBD1 (6 bases). Trimming cost V 5 bases and J 4 bases, with 20 bases left between them. Per germline, CDR1 SGHNT and CDR2 YENEEA. CDR3 length: 16 amino acids. CDR3 bases: TGTGCCAGCAGCCCTGGGGGGGGGCGATTAAGCTATGGCTACACCTTC. This sequence encodes CASSPGGGRLSYGYTF.

The chain uses TRBV19 and TRBJ1-5, with a possible D match to TRBD1 (5 bases). The CDR3 runs 17 residues. In germline, CDR1 is LNHDA, CDR2 SQIVND (reference sequence). V lost 3 bases, J lost 5 bases, and 20 bases lay in between. The CDR3 region has the DNA TGTGCCAGTAGTATCTTCTCCGCGGCAGGGCGGCATCAGCCCCAGCATTTT. Translated, it gives CASSIFSAAGRHQPQHF.